The 26 T cell receptor beta chains below were found in one sample sequenced in a study of T cells in women clearing cervical HPV infection. Generated by immunoSEQ multiplex PCR, the TCRdb table keeps only in-frame clones and is missing some. This table lists tens of thousands of clones. What was sequenced was blood buffy coat. All receptors derive from a woman aged 18 to 75 with a cervical HPV16 infection that either progressed to CIN3+ or cleared (not recorded which).

As to this clone: An end of the junction differs from the germline gene, which may be a read error. The read terminates 3 residues before the CDR3 end, so the remaining end is supplied by the germline J gene. This sequence joins TRBV30 and TRBJ1-1; tentatively, D is TRBD1 (5 bases). Germline CDR1 is GTSNPN and CDR2 is SVGIG (reference sequence). This CDR3 contains 17 residues. This CDR3 reads CAWSPLGPQSENAEAFF. The DNA read from the CDR3 is TGTGCCTGGAGCCCCCTGGGGCCACAGTCGGAGAACGCTGAA.

CDR3 loop: CASGQGANTGELFF. The part of the CDR3 DNA that was read is TGTGCCAGCGGACAGGGGGCCAACACCGGGGAG. The chain uses TRBV6-4 and TRBJ2-2; 11 bases are shared with TRBD1. The read falls 3 residues short of the CDR3 end, and the missing part is taken from the germline J gene. The CDR3 has 14 residues. V shed 8 bases and J 2 bases; nucleotides not matched to a gene: 1. From germline, CDR1 is MRHNA and CDR2 SNTAGT.

With regard to this clone: The read ends 3 residues shy of where the CDR3 ends; the end is completed using the germline J gene. The V gene is TRBV12-3 or TRBV12-4, the J gene TRBJ1-2; TRBD1 might be the D (5 bases). The length of the CDR3 is 16 residues. The part of the CDR3 DNA that was read is TGTGCCAGCAGTTTGACCCCCGCAGCGGGGGTTGAGACC. Its translation is CASSLTPAAGVET. The full CDR3 reads CASSLTPAAGVETYTF.

A remark on this clone: The CDR3 extends 3 residues past the end of the read, so its final part is completed from the germline J gene. This rearrangement joins TRBV20-1 to TRBJ2-2, with TRBD2 matching 8 bases. Germline V gene sequence: CDR1 DFQATT, CDR2 SNEGSKA (reference sequence). The CDR3 runs 14 residues. Trimming cost V 6 bases and J 3 bases; bases outside gene matches: 6. The part of the CDR3 DNA that was read is TGCAGTGCCGTAGCGGGGACCCACACCGGGGAG. Its protein product is CSAVAGTHTGE. The whole CDR3 sequence reads CSAVAGTHTGELFF.

Turning to this clone: Read coverage stops 3 residues before the CDR3 terminus; the germline J gene supplies the remainder. V gene TRBV20-1 combines with J gene TRBJ1-6; TRBD1 matches 8 bases. CDR1 DFQATT and CDR2 SNEGSKA come from the germline V gene (reference sequence). The length of the CDR3 is 14 residues. Germline trimming cut 3 bases from V and 9 bases from J; bases unmatched to any gene: 7. The sequenced part of the CDR3 DNA is TGCAGTGCTAGGGGGTCAGGGGGCGCTTCACCC. Protein sequence: CSARGSGGASP. In full, the CDR3 is CSARGSGGASPLHF.

In regard to this clone: The observed sequence ends 3 residues before the CDR3 terminus, with the missing tail filled in from the germline J gene. The chain is built from TRBV6-1 and TRBJ2-3, with D possibly TRBD1 on 6 matching bases. Germline V gene sequence: CDR1 MNHNS, CDR2 SASEGT. CDR3 size: 16 residues. V lost 1 base and J lost 3, with 14 bases in between. CDR3 DNA (partial): TGTGCCAGCAGTGAAGGGCACAGGGCGCGTACAGATACG. The encoded protein is CASSEGHRARTDT. The CDR3 in its entirety is CASSEGHRARTDTQYF.

Remarks on this clone: Read data end 3 residues before the CDR3 end; the end is taken from the germline J gene. This sequence joins TRBV5-8 and TRBJ1-5, with 10 bases fitting TRBD1. Per germline, CDR1 SGHTS and CDR2 YDEGEE. The length of the CDR3 is 15 residues. V lost 5 bases and J lost 2; bases outside the gene matches: 4. The CDR3 reads CASRPGQGGNQPQHF. The CDR3 DNA, read in part, is TGTGCCAGCAGGCCCGGACAGGGGGGCAATCAGCCC.

In the case of this clone: The read terminates 3 residues ahead of where the CDR3 ends, so the germline J gene completes it. The chain has TRBV20-1 and TRBJ2-3; the D is unclear. CDR3 length: 13 residues. CDR1 and CDR2 (germline): DFQATT, SNEGSKA (reference sequence). The chain's CDR3 is CSASSAVQETQYF. The CDR3 DNA, read in part, is TGCAGTGCTAGCTCGGCGGTCCAAGAGACG.

With regard to this clone: The observed sequence ends 3 residues before the CDR3 terminus, with the missing tail filled in from the germline J gene. V is TRBV6-4 and J is TRBJ2-3; 13 bases match TRBD2. This CDR3 has 18 residues. Germline CDR1 MRHNA, CDR2 SNTAGT. Partial CDR3 DNA: TGTGCCAGCAGTGACTCCGGACTAGCGGGGGCTCGCCAAGAGACG. It is translated as CASSDSGLAGARQET. The entire CDR3 reads CASSDSGLAGARQETQYF.

As concerns this clone: The CDR3 end lies 3 residues beyond the end of the read and is filled in from the germline J gene. The gene calls are TRBV2 and TRBJ1-2, with D possibly being TRBD1 (5 bases). V shed 3 bases and J shed 7 bases, with 12 bases lying between them. Germline V CDR1 and CDR2: SNHLY, FYNNEI. This CDR3 is 13 amino acids long. The CDR3 spells CASSDLGRSGYTF. Incomplete CDR3 DNA: TGTGCCAGCAGTGATTTGGGGCGGAGTGGC. The full variable domain, with the rest looked up from reference TRBV2 and TRBJ1-2, is EPEVTQTPSHQVTQMGQEVILRCVPISNHLYFYWYRQILGQKVEFLVSFYNNEISEKSEIFDDQFSVERPDGSNFTLKIRSTKLEDSAMYFCASSDLGRSGYTFGSGTRLTVV.

This clone is classed as medium-sized by frequency. The CDR3 goes on 3 residues after the read ends, and that part is filled in from the germline J gene. The chain combines TRBV20-1 with TRBJ2-2; 7 nucleotides align to TRBD1. CDR3 size: 14 residues. CDR1 and CDR2 from the germline V gene are DFQATT and SNEGSKA (reference sequence). V trimming: 1 base; J trimming: 3 bases; junction bases outside the gene matches: 2. The DNA read from the CDR3 is TGCAGTGCTAGAGGTCAGGGGGACACCGGGGAG. Amino acids: CSARGQGDTGE. The whole CDR3 protein reads CSARGQGDTGELFF.

Worth noting for this clone: Read coverage stops 3 residues before the CDR3 terminus; the germline J gene supplies the remainder. The chain has TRBV12-3 or TRBV12-4 and TRBJ2-1; no definite D call. CDR3 length equals 15 residues. The V end lost 2 bases, the J end lost 0 bases, and 8 bases lay between the germline ends. The CDR3 bases that were read are TGTGCCAGCAGTTTAAGTGCGAACTCCTACAATGAG. Protein: CASSLSANSYNE. From start to end, the CDR3 is CASSLSANSYNEQFF.

About this clone itself: With the read ending 3 residues before the CDR3 end, the germline J gene is used to fill in that end. The chain is built from TRBV2 and TRBJ1-4; TRBD1 matches at 7 bases. The CDR3 covers 16 residues. Trimming took 3 bases from V and 6 from J; bases not matched to a gene: 10. Germline values: CDR1 SNHLY, CDR2 FYNNEI. CDR3 bases read: TGTGCCAGCAGTGAGGGTCAGGGGGAGTATGATGAAAAA. This sequence encodes CASSEGQGEYDEK. The entire CDR3 is CASSEGQGEYDEKLFF.

Note on this clone: Sequencing ends 3 residues short of the CDR3 end; the germline J gene provides the rest. The chain combines TRBV6-2 or TRBV6-3 with TRBJ2-1, with D possibly being TRBD1 (5 bases). The CDR3 runs to 14 residues. The V end lost 6 bases, the J end lost 4 bases, and 13 bases lay between the germline ends. Looked up from germline, CDR1 is MNHEY and CDR2 is SVGEGT. CDR3 residues: CASSPWGEYNEQFF. Partial CDR3 DNA: TGTGCCAGCAGCCCATGGGGCGAGTACAATGAG.

As regards this clone: The DNA ends 3 residues before the CDR3 does, and the rest of the CDR3 is filled in from the germline J gene. This chain joins TRBV5-1 and TRBJ2-7, with 7 bases aligning to TRBD1. Trimming removed 3 bases from V and 4 bases from J; junction bases left unmatched: 4. Germline values: CDR1 SGHRS, CDR2 YFSETQ. The CDR3 consists of 13 residues. The CDR3 sequence is CASSYLTGYEQYF. The covered CDR3 bases are TGCGCCAGCAGCTACTTGACAGGGTACGAG.

A remark on this clone: One junction end does not reproduce the germline sequence, and a read error may be involved. The read falls 3 residues short of the CDR3 end, and the missing part is taken from the germline J gene. The chain recombines TRBV7-7 with TRBJ2-1; D is perhaps TRBD1 or TRBD2 (6 bases each). This CDR3 region has 16 residues. Germline loops: CDR1 SSHAT, CDR2 FNYEAQ (reference sequence). CDR3 residues: CASSPIRGGSYNEQFF. The part of the CDR3 DNA that was read is TGTGCTAGCAGCCCAATCAGGGGAGGTTCCTACAATGAG.

Of note for this clone: The CDR3 is cut off 3 residues early in the read; its end comes from the germline J gene. This chain connects TRBV5-1 to TRBJ1-3; D not resolved. V dropped 0 bases and J dropped 0 bases, with 4 bases sitting between them. Germline assignment: CDR1 SGHRS and CDR2 YFSETQ. The CDR3 is 14 residues long. CDR3 sequence reads: CASSLASSGNTIYF. CDR3 DNA (partial): TGCGCCAGCAGCTTGGCCAGCTCTGGAAACACC.

Of note for this clone: The read ends 3 residues early relative to the CDR3; the germline J gene fills the gap. This chain uses TRBV29-1 with TRBJ2-1; TRBD1 aligns across 7 bases. CDR1 is SQVTM and CDR2 is ANQGSEA in the germline V gene. J lost 3 bases, V lost 3 bases, and 5 bases had no gene match. The CDR3 loop spans 14 amino acids. Incomplete CDR3 DNA: TGCAGCGTTGATCAAGGGGGCGTCTACAATGAG. Amino acids: CSVDQGGVYNE. The whole CDR3 sequence is CSVDQGGVYNEQFF.

Details on this clone: The read ends 3 residues shy of where the CDR3 ends; the end is completed using the germline J gene. This sequence joins TRBV27 and TRBJ2-5, with 10 positions matching TRBD2. There are 16 residues in the CDR3. CDR1 is MNHEY, CDR2 SMNVEV, per germline (reference sequence). With 6 bases clipped from V and 3 bases from J, the junction kept 10 bases outside the gene matches. The CDR3 is CASRPSALAGEETQYF. The part of the CDR3 DNA that was read is TGTGCCAGCAGACCGTCGGCCCTAGCGGGGGAAGAGACC.

A word on this clone: The CDR3 extends 3 residues past the end of the read, so its final part is completed from the germline J gene. V usage is TRBV5-1 and J usage is TRBJ1-6; 7 bases fit TRBD1. This CDR3 is built from 17 residues. V shed 0 bases, J shed 4 bases, and the junction held 7 bases outside the gene matches. Per germline, CDR1 SGHRS and CDR2 YFSETQ. Incomplete CDR3 DNA: TGCGCCAGCAGCTTGGCCGGGACAGAATTATATAATTCACCC. It translates to CASSLAGTELYNSP. The CDR3 reads in full as CASSLAGTELYNSPLHF.

On this clone itself: The read ends 3 residues shy of where the CDR3 ends; the end is completed using the germline J gene. The V gene is TRBV2, the J gene TRBJ2-3; TRBD2 might be the D (6 bases). CDR3 size: 14 residues. The V end lost 7 bases, the J end lost 4 bases, and 15 bases lay between the germline ends. Germline V gives CDR1 SNHLY, CDR2 FYNNEI. CDR3 region: CASKIAGNADTQYF. The part of the CDR3 DNA that was read is TGTGCCAGCAAGATCGCGGGGAACGCAGATACG.

Partial CDR3 DNA: TGTGCCAGTAGTACCCAGGGACTACCATACAATGAG. As protein: CASSTQGLPYNE. The CDR3 in its entirety is CASSTQGLPYNEQFF. The V and J genes are TRBV19 and TRBJ2-1; 7 nucleotides align to TRBD2. The read terminates 3 residues before the CDR3 end, so the remaining end is supplied by the germline J gene. CDR3 length: 15 amino acids. V gave up 4 bases and J gave up 4 bases; unmatched junction bases: 7. Germline assignment: CDR1 LNHDA and CDR2 SQIVND (reference sequence).

Of note for this clone: The CDR3 end lies 3 residues beyond the end of the read and is filled in from the germline J gene. The V and J genes are TRBV20-1 and TRBJ2-7; D is possibly TRBD1 (6 bases). The germline CDR1 and CDR2 sequences are DFQATT and SNEGSKA (reference sequence). Trimming took 0 bases from V and 1 from J, leaving 22 bases between them. The length of the CDR3 is 18 residues. CDR3 sequence reads: CSARDGPGASPPSYEQYF. CDR3 bases read: TGCAGTGCTAGAGATGGTCCAGGGGCCTCCCCGCCTTCCTACGAG.

Regarding this clone: Coverage ceases 3 residues before the CDR3 finishes, and the germline J gene fills in the end. The genes are TRBV20-1 and TRBJ2-1, with 9 bases lining up with TRBD2. The length of the CDR3 is 14 residues. The trim removed 6 bases at V and 6 bases at J, leaving 9 bases unmatched. Germline CDR1 reads DFQATT; CDR2 reads SNEGSKA (reference sequence). The CDR3 reads CSAPIAGDRNEQFF. The sequenced part of the CDR3 DNA is TGCAGTGCCCCCATAGCGGGGGACCGCAATGAG.

CDR3 bases read: TGTGCCAGCAGCTCACAGGGAGGCCAGCCC. Translation: CASSSQGGQP. The full CDR3 protein reads CASSSQGGQPQHF. The chain carries TRBV5-6 and TRBJ1-5; D is possibly TRBD1 (6 bases). The read falls 3 residues short of the CDR3 end, and the missing part is taken from the germline J gene. The CDR3 has 13 residues. V shed 3 bases and J shed 7 bases, with 11 bases lying between them. The germline V gene has CDR1 SGHDT and CDR2 YYEEEE.

As for this clone: The read terminates 3 residues before the CDR3 end, so the remaining end is supplied by the germline J gene. The chain has TRBV5-6 and TRBJ1-4; weak D call: TRBD1 (5 bases). Germline values: CDR1 SGHDT, CDR2 YYEEEE. V was pared by 4 bases and J by 7 bases, with 8 bases between. The CDR3 contains 12 residues. The CDR3 DNA, read in part, is TGTGCCAGCAGCGGGAGGGGTGAAAAA. It is translated as CASSGRGEK. The entire CDR3 protein reads CASSGRGEKLFF.